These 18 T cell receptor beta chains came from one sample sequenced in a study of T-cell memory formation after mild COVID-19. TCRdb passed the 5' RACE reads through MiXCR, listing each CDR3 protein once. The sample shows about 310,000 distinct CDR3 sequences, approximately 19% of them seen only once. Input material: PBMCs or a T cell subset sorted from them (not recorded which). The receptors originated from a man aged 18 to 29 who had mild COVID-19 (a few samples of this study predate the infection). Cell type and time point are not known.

The CDR3 loop reads CASSRQGLSNQPQHF. CDR3 bases: TGTGCCAGCAGTCGCCAGGGCTTGAGCAATCAGCCCCAGCATTTT. This chain connects TRBV27 to TRBJ1-5, with a weak D call TRBD1 (5 bases). This CDR3 has 15 residues. Trimming shortened V by 5 bases and J by 1 base, and 12 bases separated the two germline ends. Germline V gives CDR1 MNHEY, CDR2 SMNVEV (reference sequence).

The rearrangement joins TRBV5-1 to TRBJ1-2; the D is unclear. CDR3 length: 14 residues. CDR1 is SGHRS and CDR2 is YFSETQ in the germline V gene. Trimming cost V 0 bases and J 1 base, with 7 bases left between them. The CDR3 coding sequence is TGCGCCAGCAGCTTGGACGGCAGTAACTATGGCTACACCTTC. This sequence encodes CASSLDGSNYGYTF.

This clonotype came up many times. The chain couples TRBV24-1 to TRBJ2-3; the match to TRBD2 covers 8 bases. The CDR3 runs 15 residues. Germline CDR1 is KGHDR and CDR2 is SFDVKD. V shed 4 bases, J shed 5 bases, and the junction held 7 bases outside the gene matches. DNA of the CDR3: TGTGCCACCAGTGACCCCGGGGGGGTAGGAGATACGCAGTATTTT. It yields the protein CATSDPGGVGDTQYF.

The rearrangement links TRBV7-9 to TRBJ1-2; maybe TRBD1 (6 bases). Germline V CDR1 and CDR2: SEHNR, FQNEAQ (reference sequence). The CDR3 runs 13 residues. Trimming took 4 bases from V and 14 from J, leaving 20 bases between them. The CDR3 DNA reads TGTGCCAGCAGCTACCCGGGACAAGAGGAAGATACCTTC. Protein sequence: CASSYPGQEEDTF.

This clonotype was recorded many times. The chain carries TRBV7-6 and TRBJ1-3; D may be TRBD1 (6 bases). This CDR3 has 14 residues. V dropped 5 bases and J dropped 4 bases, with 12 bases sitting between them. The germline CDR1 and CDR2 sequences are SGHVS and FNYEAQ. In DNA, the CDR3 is TGTGCCAGCAGCCTTACAGGGAACGGAAACACCATATATTTT. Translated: CASSLTGNGNTIYF.

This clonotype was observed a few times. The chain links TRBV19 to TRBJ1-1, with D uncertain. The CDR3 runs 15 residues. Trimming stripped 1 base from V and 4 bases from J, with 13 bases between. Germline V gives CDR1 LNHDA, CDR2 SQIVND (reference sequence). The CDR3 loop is CASSIVAGRGTEAFF. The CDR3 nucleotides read TGTGCCAGTAGTATAGTGGCAGGCCGAGGCACTGAAGCTTTCTTT.

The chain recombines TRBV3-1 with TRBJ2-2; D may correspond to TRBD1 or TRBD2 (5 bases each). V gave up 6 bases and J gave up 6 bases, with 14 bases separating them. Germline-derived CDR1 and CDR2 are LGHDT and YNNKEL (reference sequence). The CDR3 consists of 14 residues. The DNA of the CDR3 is TGTGCCAGCAGTCGGGCGAGGGGCCCCGGGGAGCTGTTTTTT. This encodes CASSRARGPGELFF.

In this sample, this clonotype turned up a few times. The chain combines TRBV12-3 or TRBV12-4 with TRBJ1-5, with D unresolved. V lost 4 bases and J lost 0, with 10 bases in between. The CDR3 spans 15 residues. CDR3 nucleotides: TGTGCCAGCAGTTCGAGAGAAAATAGCAATCAGCCCCAGCATTTT. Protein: CASSSRENSNQPQHF.

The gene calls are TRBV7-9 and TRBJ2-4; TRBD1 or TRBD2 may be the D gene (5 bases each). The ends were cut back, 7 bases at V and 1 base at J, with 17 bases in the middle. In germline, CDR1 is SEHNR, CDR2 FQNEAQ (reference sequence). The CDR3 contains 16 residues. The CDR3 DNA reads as TGTGCCAGCACAATGGTTTGGGGGAAGGCCAAAAACATTCAGTACTTC. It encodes CASTMVWGKAKNIQYF.

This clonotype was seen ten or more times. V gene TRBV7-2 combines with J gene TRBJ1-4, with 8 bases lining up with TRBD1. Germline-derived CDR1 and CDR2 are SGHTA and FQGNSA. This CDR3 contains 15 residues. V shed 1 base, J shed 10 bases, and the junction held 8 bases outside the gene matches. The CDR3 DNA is TGTGCCAGCAGCTTAGAGGCAGGGGGCATCGGAAAACTGTTTTTT. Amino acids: CASSLEAGGIGKLFF.

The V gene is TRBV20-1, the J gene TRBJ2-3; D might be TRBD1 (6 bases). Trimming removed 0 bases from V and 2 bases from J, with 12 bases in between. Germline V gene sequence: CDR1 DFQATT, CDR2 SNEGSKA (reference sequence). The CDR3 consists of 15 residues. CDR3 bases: TGCAGTGCTAGAGATAGTAGGGGGTTCACAGATACGCAGTATTTT. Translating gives CSARDSRGFTDTQYF.

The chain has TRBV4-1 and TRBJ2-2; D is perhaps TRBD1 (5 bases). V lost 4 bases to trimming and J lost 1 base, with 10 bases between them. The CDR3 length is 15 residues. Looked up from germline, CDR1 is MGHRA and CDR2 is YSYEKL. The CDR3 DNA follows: TGCGCCAGCAGCCTCGGACAACAGAACACCGGGGAGCTGTTTTTT. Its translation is CASSLGQQNTGELFF.

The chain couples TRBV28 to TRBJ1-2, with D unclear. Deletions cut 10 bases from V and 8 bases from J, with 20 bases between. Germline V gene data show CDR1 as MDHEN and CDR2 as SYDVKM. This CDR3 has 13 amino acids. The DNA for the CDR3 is TGTGCCATCCGGGAGTCTACCCGCTCGGGCTACACCTTC. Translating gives CAIRESTRSGYTF.

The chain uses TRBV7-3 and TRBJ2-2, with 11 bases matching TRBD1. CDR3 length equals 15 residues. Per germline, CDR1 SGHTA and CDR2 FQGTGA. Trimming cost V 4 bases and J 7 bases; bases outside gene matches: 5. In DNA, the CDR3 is TGTGCCAGCAGCTCGGGGACAGGGGGAATCGGGGAGCTGTTTTTT. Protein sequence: CASSSGTGGIGELFF.

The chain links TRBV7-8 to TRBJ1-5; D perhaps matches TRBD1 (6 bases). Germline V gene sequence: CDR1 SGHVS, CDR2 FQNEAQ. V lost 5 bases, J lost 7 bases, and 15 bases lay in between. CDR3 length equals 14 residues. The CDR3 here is CASSPNRADQPQHF. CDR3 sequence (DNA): TGTGCCAGCAGCCCCAACAGGGCAGACCAGCCCCAGCATTTT.

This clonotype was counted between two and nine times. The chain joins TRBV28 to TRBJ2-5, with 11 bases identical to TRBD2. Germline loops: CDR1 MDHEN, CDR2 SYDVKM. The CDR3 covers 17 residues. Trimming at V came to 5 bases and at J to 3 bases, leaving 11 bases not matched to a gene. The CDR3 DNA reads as TGTGCCAGCAGTGCAGTTTCAACGGGACTAGCGGAAGAGACCCAGTACTTC. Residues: CASSAVSTGLAEETQYF.

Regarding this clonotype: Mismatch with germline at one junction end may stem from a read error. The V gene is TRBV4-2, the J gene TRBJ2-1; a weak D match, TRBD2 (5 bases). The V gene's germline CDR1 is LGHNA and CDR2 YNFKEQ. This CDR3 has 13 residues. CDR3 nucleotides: TGTGCCAGCAGCCAAGATGGGAGAGGAGCTAATGAATTC. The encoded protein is CASSQDGRGANEF.

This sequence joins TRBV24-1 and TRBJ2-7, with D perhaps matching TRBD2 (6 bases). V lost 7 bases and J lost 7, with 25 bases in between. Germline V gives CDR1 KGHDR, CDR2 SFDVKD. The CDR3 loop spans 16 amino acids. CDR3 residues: CATSDGNVGPAGEQYV. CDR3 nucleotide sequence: TGTGCCACCAGCGACGGGAACGTAGGACCGGCGGGGGAGCAGTACGTC.